This T cell receptor (beta chain) came from a study of shared clonotypes between healthy human individuals. Every one of the donors was a Caucasian adult that lived in Nashville, Tennessee. Roughly 99 million PBMCs were counted before genomic DNA extraction. Over several immunoSEQ plates, each subset's genomic DNA was distributed in even portions. Sequencing was performed with immunoSEQ multiplex PCR; in TCRdb, only in-frame clones are kept and a portion is missing. The sample consists of more than 450,000 clones, approximately 79% of them appearing once. The receptor comes from a woman aged 40-49 years in good health. Some clones in this sample may be carry-over from other donors' samples. Sequencing was done on a sample of PBMCs.

The CDR3 DNA reads TGTGCCATCAGTGAGGTTCGGGAGCAGTTCTTC. This translates into CAISEVREQFF. The rearrangement uses TRBV10-3 and TRBJ2-1; no clear D gene. CDR1 is ENHRY and CDR2 is SYGVKD in the germline V gene. The V end was cut by 2 bases, the J end by 10 bases, with 6 bases between. This CDR3 region has 11 residues.